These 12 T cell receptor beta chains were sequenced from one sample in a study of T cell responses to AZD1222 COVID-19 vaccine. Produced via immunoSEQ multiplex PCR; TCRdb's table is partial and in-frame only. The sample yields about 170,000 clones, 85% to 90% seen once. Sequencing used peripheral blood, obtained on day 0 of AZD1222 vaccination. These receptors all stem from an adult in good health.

CDR3 sequence (DNA): TGTGCCGGTAGCGGGGGGGCTATCGCCGGGGAGCTGTTTTTT. It yields the protein CAGSGGAIAGELFF. The rearrangement links TRBV2 to TRBJ2-2; 11 positions agree with TRBD2. CDR1 is SNHLY and CDR2 is FYNNEI in the germline V gene. CDR3 length: 14 amino acids. The V segment lost 11 bases and the J segment 6 bases; nucleotides outside the gene matches: 8.

The CDR3 protein is CAISESTGRTETQYF. CDR3 nucleotide sequence: TGTGCCATCAGTGAGTCAACAGGGAGGACAGAGACCCAGTACTTC. The rearrangement links TRBV10-3 to TRBJ2-5; D is possibly TRBD1 or TRBD2 (6 bases each). Germline CDR1 and CDR2: ENHRY and SYGVKD. The CDR3 is made up of 15 amino acids. The V gene lost 0 bases and the J gene lost 4 bases, with 12 bases spanning the gap.

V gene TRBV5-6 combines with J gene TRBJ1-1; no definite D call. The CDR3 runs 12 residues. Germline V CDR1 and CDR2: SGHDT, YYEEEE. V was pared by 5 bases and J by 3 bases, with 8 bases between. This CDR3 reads CASSHQDTEAFF. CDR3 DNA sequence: TGTGCCAGCAGTCACCAGGACACTGAAGCTTTCTTT.

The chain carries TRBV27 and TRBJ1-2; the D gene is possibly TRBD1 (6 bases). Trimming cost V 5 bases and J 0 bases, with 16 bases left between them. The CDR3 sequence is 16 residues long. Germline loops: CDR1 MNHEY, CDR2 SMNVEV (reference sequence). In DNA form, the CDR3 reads TGTGCCAGCAGTCTTACCCGGACAGCTGCTAACTATGGCTACACCTTC. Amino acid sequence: CASSLTRTAANYGYTF.

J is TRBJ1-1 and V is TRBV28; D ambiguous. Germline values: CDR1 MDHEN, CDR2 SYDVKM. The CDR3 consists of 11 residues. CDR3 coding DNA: TGTGCGACTGGGTGGCAAACTGAAGCTTTCTTT. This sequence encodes CATGWQTEAFF. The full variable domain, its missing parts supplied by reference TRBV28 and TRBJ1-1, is DVKVTQSSRYLVKRTGEKVFLECVQDMDHENMFWYRQDPGLGLRLIYFSYDVKMKEKGDIPEGYSVSREKKERFSLILESASTNQTSMYLCATGWQTEAFFGQGTRLTVV.

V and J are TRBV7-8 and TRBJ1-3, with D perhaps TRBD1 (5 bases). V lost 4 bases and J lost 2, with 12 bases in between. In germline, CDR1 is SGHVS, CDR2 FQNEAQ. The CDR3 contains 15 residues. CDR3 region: CASSSWGVTGNTIYF. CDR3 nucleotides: TGTGCCAGCAGCTCTTGGGGGGTTACTGGAAACACCATATATTTT.

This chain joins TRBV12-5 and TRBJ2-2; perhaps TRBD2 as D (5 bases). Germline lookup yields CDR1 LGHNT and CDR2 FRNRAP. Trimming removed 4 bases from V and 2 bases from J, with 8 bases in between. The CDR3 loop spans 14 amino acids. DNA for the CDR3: TGTGCTAGTGGTTCCTCTAGCAACACCGGGGAGCTGTTTTTT. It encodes CASGSSSNTGELFF.

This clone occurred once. Here the CDR3 DNA reads TGTGCCAGCAGCCAAGATTCCGTGGGGTATGGCTACACCTTC. This codes for CASSQDSVGYGYTF. The rearrangement joins TRBV3-1 (or the pseudogene TRBV3-2) to TRBJ1-2; D call uncertain. The germline gives CDR1 LGHDT, CDR2 YNNKEL (reference sequence). V gave up 0 bases and J gave up 5 bases, with 10 bases separating them. The CDR3 loop spans 14 amino acids.

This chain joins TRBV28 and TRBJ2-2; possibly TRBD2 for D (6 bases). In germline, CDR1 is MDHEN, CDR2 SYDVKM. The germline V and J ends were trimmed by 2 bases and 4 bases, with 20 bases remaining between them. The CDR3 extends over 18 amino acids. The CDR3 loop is CASSLTQGRGSITGELFF. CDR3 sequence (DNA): TGTGCCAGCAGTTTAACCCAGGGACGGGGGTCGATCACCGGGGAGCTGTTTTTT.

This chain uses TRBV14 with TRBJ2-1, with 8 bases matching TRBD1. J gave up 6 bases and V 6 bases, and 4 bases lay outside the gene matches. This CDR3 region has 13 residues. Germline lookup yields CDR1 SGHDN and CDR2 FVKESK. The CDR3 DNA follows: TGTGCCAGCAGAAGGACAGGGTCCAATGAGCAGTTCTTC. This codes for CASRRTGSNEQFF.

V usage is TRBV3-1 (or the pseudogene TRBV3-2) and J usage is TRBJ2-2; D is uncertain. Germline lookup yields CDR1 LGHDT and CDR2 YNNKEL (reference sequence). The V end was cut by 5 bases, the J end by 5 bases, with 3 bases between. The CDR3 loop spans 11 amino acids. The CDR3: CASSLTGELFF. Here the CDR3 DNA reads TGTGCCAGCAGCTTGACCGGGGAGCTGTTTTTT.

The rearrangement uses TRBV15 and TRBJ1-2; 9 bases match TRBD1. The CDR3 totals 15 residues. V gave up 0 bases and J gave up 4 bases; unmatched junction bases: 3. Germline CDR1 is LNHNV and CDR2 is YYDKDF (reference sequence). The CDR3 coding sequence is TGTGCCACCAGCAGAGATTGGGGACAGGGCTATGGCTACACCTTC. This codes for CATSRDWGQGYGYTF.